Below are 26 T cell receptor beta chains sequenced from a single sample in a study of T cell repertoires in cytomegalovirus infection. TCRdb itself ran the reads through MiXCR, one entry per CDR3 protein. Among a few hundred thousand distinct CDR3 sequences listed, around 18% were seen once. Sequenced material: PBMCs. Receptor source: a human donor in good health (CMV status not recorded). Some clones in this sample may be carry-over from other donors' samples.

This clonotype has just a few counts. The chain joins TRBV29-1 to TRBJ2-1; 7 bases map to TRBD1. V gave up 2 bases and J gave up 8 bases; unmatched junction bases: 9. This CDR3 comprises 14 residues. Germline V gene sequence: CDR1 SQVTM, CDR2 ANQGSEA. This CDR3 reads CSVEMTGLGDEQFF. The CDR3 DNA is TGCAGCGTTGAAATGACAGGGCTCGGAGATGAGCAGTTCTTC.

This chain uses TRBV29-1 with TRBJ1-2; the match to TRBD1 covers 7 bases. Germline V gene sequence: CDR1 SQVTM, CDR2 ANQGSEA. The CDR3 length is 12 residues. J gave up 6 bases and V 6 bases, and 7 bases lay outside the gene matches. The CDR3 region has the DNA TGCAGCGTCTGGGACAGCGCAGATGGCTACACCTTC. The encoded protein is CSVWDSADGYTF.

Turning to this clonotype: Germline is not matched at one junction end, which may reflect a read error. The chain is built from TRBV6-6 and TRBJ2-7; D is undetermined. The CDR3 covers 13 residues. The germline CDR1 and CDR2 sequences are MNHNY and SVGAGI (reference sequence). The CDR3 reads CASSYRNAYDQYF. The CDR3 coding sequence is TGTGCCAGCAGTTACAGGAACGCCTACGATCAGTACTTC.

V gene TRBV6-5 combines with J gene TRBJ2-7; the D is unclear. Germline loops: CDR1 MNHEY, CDR2 SVGAGI. V lost 0 bases, J lost 5 bases, and 17 bases lay in between. CDR3 length equals 16 residues. The CDR3 reads CASSYSMPSQVDEQYF. DNA of the CDR3: TGTGCCAGCAGTTACTCGATGCCTAGTCAAGTTGACGAGCAGTACTTC.

There are a few counts of this clonotype. The chain joins TRBV7-9 to TRBJ2-7; 9 positions match TRBD2. From germline, CDR1 is SEHNR and CDR2 FQNEAQ (reference sequence). The CDR3 loop spans 16 amino acids. The ends lost 0 bases at V and 2 bases at J; junction bases unmatched: 5. Written as DNA, the CDR3 is TGTGCCAGCAGCTTAGCCGAGACTAGCGGCCCCTACGAGCAGTACTTC. Encoded protein: CASSLAETSGPYEQYF. Looking up the rest from reference TRBV7-9 and TRBJ2-7 gives the full variable domain: DTGVSQNPRHKITKRGQNVTFRCDPISEHNRLYWYRQTLGQGPEFLTYFQNEAQLEKSRLLSDRFSAERPKGSFSTLEIQRTEQGDSAMYLCASSLAETSGPYEQYFGPGTRLTVT.

The V gene is TRBV6-5, the J gene TRBJ2-7; 8 bases are shared with TRBD2. Per germline, CDR1 MNHEY and CDR2 SVGAGI. With V trimmed by 4 bases and J by 8 bases, 7 bases remained unmatched. The CDR3 covers 13 residues. The CDR3 region is CASSSRLAPKQYF. CDR3 nucleotide sequence: TGTGCCAGCAGTTCCCGACTAGCGCCTAAGCAGTACTTC.

This clonotype was counted at least ten times. The chain combines TRBV27 with TRBJ1-6, with a weak D call TRBD1 (5 bases). With 2 bases removed from V and 6 bases from J, the gap between germline ends came to 8 bases. Germline V gene data show CDR1 as MNHEY and CDR2 as SMNVEV (reference sequence). There are 14 residues in the CDR3. The CDR3 protein is CASSLRRGNSPLHF. The CDR3 DNA sequence: TGTGCCAGCAGTTTAAGAAGGGGTAATTCACCCCTCCACTTT.

Many counts were recorded for this clonotype. The chain couples TRBV6-5 to TRBJ2-7, with a weak D call TRBD1 (6 bases). The V gene's germline CDR1 is MNHEY and CDR2 SVGAGI. V shed 5 bases and J shed 2 bases, with 7 bases lying between them. CDR3 length equals 12 residues. The CDR3: CASSQGTYEQYF. The CDR3 DNA reads as TGTGCCAGCAGTCAGGGGACCTACGAGCAGTACTTC.

This clonotype was recorded a few times. V and J are TRBV12-5 and TRBJ2-1; maybe TRBD1 (5 bases). V lost 5 bases, J lost 3 bases, and 11 bases lay in between. The CDR3 runs 14 residues. The V gene's germline CDR1 is LGHNT and CDR2 FRNRAP. The CDR3: CASGPQVYYNEQFF. The CDR3 DNA reads TGTGCTAGTGGTCCACAGGTTTACTACAATGAGCAGTTCTTC.

This clonotype was recorded many times. The genes are TRBV11-2 and TRBJ2-5; 10 bases match TRBD2. The V segment lost 4 bases and the J segment 2 bases; nucleotides outside the gene matches: 7. The CDR3 extends over 16 amino acids. Germline lookup yields CDR1 SGHAT and CDR2 FQNNGV. CDR3 protein: CASSSSLAGAQETQYF. The CDR3 coding sequence is TGTGCCAGCAGCTCCTCTCTAGCGGGAGCACAAGAGACCCAGTACTTC.

The chain joins TRBV15 to TRBJ2-4, with D possibly being TRBD1 (5 bases). The germline CDR1 and CDR2 sequences are LNHNV and YYDKDF (reference sequence). V was trimmed by 0 bases and J by 0 bases, leaving 12 bases between them. CDR3 length: 17 amino acids. CDR3 DNA: TGTGCCACCAGCAGAGATTCTACAGGTCTAGCCAAAAACATTCAGTACTTC. Protein: CATSRDSTGLAKNIQYF.

This clonotype occurred many times. V is TRBV7-2 and J is TRBJ1-2, with no clear D. This CDR3 region has 13 residues. V was pared by 3 bases and J by 1 base, with 6 bases between. The germline gives CDR1 SGHTA, CDR2 FQGNSA. The CDR3 DNA reads TGTGCCAGCAGCTTCGGCAATAACTATGGCTACACCTTC. This gives the protein CASSFGNNYGYTF.

The chain combines TRBV3-1 with TRBJ2-7; D is perhaps TRBD1 (6 bases). Germline CDR1 LGHDT, CDR2 YNNKEL (reference sequence). The V and J ends lost 6 bases and 6 bases respectively, with 18 bases between them. The CDR3 totals 14 residues. The CDR3 spells CASRSTQGRGEQYF. The CDR3 coding sequence is TGTGCCAGCAGGTCCACACAGGGAAGAGGCGAGCAGTACTTC.

This clonotype has only a few counts. The genes are TRBV15 and TRBJ1-1, with TRBD1 matching 9 bases. The germline gives CDR1 LNHNV, CDR2 YYDKDF (reference sequence). The junction had 10 bases not matched to a gene; V was cut back by 0 bases and J by 5 bases. The CDR3 is made up of 17 amino acids. The CDR3 coding sequence is TGTGCCACCAGCAGAGATCAGTATGACAGGGGGATTACTGAAGCTTTCTTT. Translation: CATSRDQYDRGITEAFF.

The gene calls are TRBV18 and TRBJ1-3, with 9 nucleotides matching TRBD1. The germline V gene encodes CDR1 KGHSH and CDR2 LQKENI. The CDR3 has 14 amino acids. The J segment lost 9 bases and the V segment lost 5 bases, leaving 8 bases of the junction unmatched. CDR3 protein: CASSSRDRESTIYF. In nucleotides, the CDR3 is TGTGCCAGCTCATCGCGGGACAGGGAAAGCACCATATATTTT.

V usage is TRBV11-2 and J usage is TRBJ1-3; D is uncertain. The CDR3 is made up of 11 amino acids. The germline gives CDR1 SGHAT, CDR2 FQNNGV. Trimming took 0 bases from V and 9 from J, leaving 3 bases between them. The CDR3 spells CASSLEATIYF. CDR3 bases: TGTGCCAGCAGCTTAGAAGCCACCATATATTTT.

V is TRBV29-1 and J is TRBJ2-7; perhaps TRBD2 as D (5 bases). This CDR3 has 15 residues. Germline CDR1 reads SQVTM; CDR2 reads ANQGSEA. V lost 0 bases, J lost 1 base, and 13 bases lay in between. The CDR3 loop is CSVEESSQRSYEQYF. CDR3 DNA: TGCAGCGTTGAAGAATCCTCACAGCGGTCCTACGAGCAGTACTTC.

V usage is TRBV7-2 and J usage is TRBJ1-4; possible D gene TRBD1, 5 bases. V was cut by 3 bases and J by 13 bases, with 18 bases left in between. CDR1 and CDR2 from the germline V gene are SGHTA and FQGNSA. The CDR3 length is 14 residues. CDR3 in amino acids: CASSLDISTRVLFF. Written as DNA, the CDR3 is TGTGCCAGCAGCTTGGACATTTCGACAAGAGTACTGTTTTTT.

This clonotype was seen once. This clone may be a read error of a much larger clone one base away. The V gene is TRBV7-2, the J gene TRBJ2-3; D ambiguous. Germline-derived CDR1 and CDR2 are SGHTA and FQGNSA. This CDR3 spans 14 amino acids. CDR3 residues: CASSLDAGVDRRDF. The CDR3 bases are TGTGCCAGCAGCTTAGATGCCGGAGTTGACCGGCGCGATTTT.

This clonotype has ten or more counts. The chain is built from TRBV7-2 and TRBJ1-4, with unresolved D. Germline CDR1 reads SGHTA; CDR2 reads FQGNSA. With 7 bases removed from V and 10 bases from J, the gap between germline ends came to 22 bases. CDR3 size: 15 residues. The chain's CDR3 is CASTLWSQRGSKLFF. Here the CDR3 DNA reads TGTGCCAGCACGCTATGGTCCCAGCGGGGATCAAAACTGTTTTTT.

This clonotype was seen a handful of times. V usage is TRBV12-3 or TRBV12-4 and J usage is TRBJ1-6; possibly TRBD1 for D (5 bases). This CDR3 comprises 15 residues. V gave up 2 bases and J gave up 9 bases, with 14 bases separating them. This CDR3 is CASSLYWGTGSPLHF. The CDR3 DNA reads as TGTGCCAGCAGTTTATACTGGGGGACGGGTTCACCCCTCCACTTT.

This clonotype was recorded at least ten times. This chain connects TRBV10-3 to TRBJ1-2; 7 bases line up with TRBD1. The CDR3 has 13 amino acids. Germline loops: CDR1 ENHRY, CDR2 SYGVKD. V gave up 8 bases and J gave up 4 bases; unmatched junction bases: 7. CDR3 region: CAIQQGLSYGYTF. CDR3 DNA sequence: TGTGCCATCCAACAGGGGTTGAGCTATGGCTACACCTTC.

V usage is TRBV2 and J usage is TRBJ2-7, with D maybe TRBD2 (5 bases). The V and J ends lost 8 bases and 3 bases respectively, with 17 bases between them. CDR1 is SNHLY, CDR2 FYNNEI, per germline. The CDR3 length is 14 residues. CDR3 bases: TGTGCCAGCGTGCTCGGGCTAGCTAACTACGAGCAGTACTTC. This sequence encodes CASVLGLANYEQYF.

The table lists this clonotype with a few counts. The rearrangement links TRBV12-3 or TRBV12-4 to TRBJ2-1, with D possibly TRBD2 on 5 matching bases. The CDR3 extends over 14 amino acids. Trimming cost V 3 bases and J 3 bases, with 9 bases left between them. DNA of the CDR3: TGTGCCAGCAGTTTCCGACTACTCTACAATGAGCAGTTCTTC. Translation: CASSFRLLYNEQFF.

This clonotype was counted many times. V usage is TRBV4-1 and J usage is TRBJ1-2; the match to TRBD1 covers 9 bases. The CDR3 has 15 residues. Per germline, CDR1 MGHRA and CDR2 YSYEKL. The J segment lost 2 bases and the V segment lost 3 bases, leaving 4 bases of the junction unmatched. The CDR3 sequence is CASSHLTGGNYGYTF. DNA of the CDR3: TGCGCCAGCAGCCATCTAACAGGGGGCAACTATGGCTACACCTTC.

This clonotype was seen many times. The chain carries TRBV4-3 and TRBJ2-5; weak D call: TRBD2 (7 bases). V was clipped by 0 bases and J by 5 bases, with 16 bases between them. CDR3 size: 16 residues. The germline V gene has CDR1 LGHNA and CDR2 YSLEER. CDR3 loop: CASSQEEGGGSETQYF. The CDR3 nucleotides read TGCGCCAGCAGCCAAGAGGAAGGGGGAGGGTCGGAGACCCAGTACTTC.